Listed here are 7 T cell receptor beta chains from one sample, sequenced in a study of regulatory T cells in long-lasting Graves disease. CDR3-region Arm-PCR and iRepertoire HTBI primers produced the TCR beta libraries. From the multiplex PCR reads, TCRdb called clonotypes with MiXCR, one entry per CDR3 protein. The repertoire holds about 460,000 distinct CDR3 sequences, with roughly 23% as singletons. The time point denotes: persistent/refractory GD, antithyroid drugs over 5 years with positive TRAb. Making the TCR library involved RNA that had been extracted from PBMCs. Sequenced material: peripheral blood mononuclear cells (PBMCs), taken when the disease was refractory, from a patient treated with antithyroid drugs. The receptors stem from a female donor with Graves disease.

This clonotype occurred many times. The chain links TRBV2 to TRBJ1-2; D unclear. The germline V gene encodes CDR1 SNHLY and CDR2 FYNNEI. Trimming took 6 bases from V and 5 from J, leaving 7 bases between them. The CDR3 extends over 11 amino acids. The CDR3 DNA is TGTGCCAGCAGCCTATTATATGGCTACACCTTC. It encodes CASSLLYGYTF.

The CDR3 is CASSQAAFLDTQYF. The DNA of the CDR3 is TGTGCCAGCAGCCAAGCTGCCTTTTTAGATACGCAGTATTTT. V usage is TRBV14 and J usage is TRBJ2-3; D call uncertain. V lost 1 base to trimming and J lost 5 bases, with 10 bases between them. Germline-derived CDR1 and CDR2 are SGHDN and FVKESK. There are 14 residues in the CDR3.

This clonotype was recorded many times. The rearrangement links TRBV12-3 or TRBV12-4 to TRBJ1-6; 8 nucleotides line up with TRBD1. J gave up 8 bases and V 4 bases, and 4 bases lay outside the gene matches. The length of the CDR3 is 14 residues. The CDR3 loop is CASSSGGLHSPLHF. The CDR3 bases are TGTGCCAGCAGTTCAGGGGGCTTGCATTCACCCCTCCACTTT.

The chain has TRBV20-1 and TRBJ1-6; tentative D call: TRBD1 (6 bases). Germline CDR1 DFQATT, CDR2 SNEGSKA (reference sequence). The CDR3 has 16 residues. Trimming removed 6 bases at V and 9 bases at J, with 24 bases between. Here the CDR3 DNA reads TGCAGTGCCAGGGACACCGATAAACGCTCCCTTTCACCCCTCCACTTT. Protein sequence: CSARDTDKRSLSPLHF.

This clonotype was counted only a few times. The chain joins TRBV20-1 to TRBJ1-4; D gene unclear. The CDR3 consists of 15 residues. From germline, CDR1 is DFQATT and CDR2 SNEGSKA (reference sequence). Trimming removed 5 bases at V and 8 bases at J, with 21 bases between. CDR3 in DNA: TGCAGTGCTTTTGGCAAGAGGGCCGAGGGAGAAAAACTGTTTTTT. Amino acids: CSAFGKRAEGEKLFF.

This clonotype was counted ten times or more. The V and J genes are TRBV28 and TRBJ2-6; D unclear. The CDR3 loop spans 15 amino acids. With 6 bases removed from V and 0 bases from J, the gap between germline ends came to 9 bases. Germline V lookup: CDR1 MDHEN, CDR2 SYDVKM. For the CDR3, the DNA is TGTGCCAGCAGGTACACCAGCTCTGGGGCCAACGTCCTGACTTTC. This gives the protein CASRYTSSGANVLTF.

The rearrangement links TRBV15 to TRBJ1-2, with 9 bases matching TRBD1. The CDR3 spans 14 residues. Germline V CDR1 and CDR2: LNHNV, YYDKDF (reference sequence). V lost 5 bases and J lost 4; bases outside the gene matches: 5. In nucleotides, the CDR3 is TGTGCCACCAGCGTGGGACAGGGCACCTATGGCTACACCTTC. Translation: CATSVGQGTYGYTF.